One and the same sample provided the 18 T cell receptor beta chains below, sequenced in a study of shared clonotypes between healthy human individuals. Profiled with immunoSEQ multiplex PCR; TCRdb holds only in-frame clones, not every one. This sample has hundreds of thousands of clones, with around 96% found just once. The naive CD8 population came from CD45RO-negative cells selected for CCR7, without terminally differentiated effector memory CD45RA+ cells. What was sequenced was naive CD8+ T cells sorted from blood. Receptors originate from a woman in her thirties in good health.

This clone was seen a single time. The chain joins TRBV28 to TRBJ1-1, with 9 bases lining up with TRBD1. The CDR3 length is 13 residues. Trimming removed 8 bases from V and 7 bases from J; junction bases left unmatched: 8. Germline CDR1 reads MDHEN; CDR2 reads SYDVKM. CDR3 in amino acids: CASGAQGALEAFF. The CDR3 DNA reads as TGTGCCAGCGGAGCACAGGGGGCCCTTGAAGCTTTCTTT.

The V and J genes are TRBV30 and TRBJ2-1; 9 nucleotides align to TRBD2. Trimming at V came to 2 bases and at J to 6 bases, leaving 5 bases not matched to a gene. Germline-derived CDR1 and CDR2 are GTSNPN and SVGIG (reference sequence). There are 14 residues in the CDR3. The CDR3 sequence is CAWSNLAGFNEQFF. The CDR3 region has the DNA TGTGCCTGGAGTAATCTAGCGGGATTCAATGAGCAGTTCTTC.

The rearrangement uses TRBV7-9 and TRBJ1-1; no firm D call. The CDR3 length is 13 residues. In germline, CDR1 is SEHNR, CDR2 FQNEAQ (reference sequence). Deletions cut 2 bases from V and 1 base from J, with 5 bases between. The CDR3 sequence: CASSLNQNTEAFF. Here the CDR3 DNA reads TGTGCCAGCAGCTTAAACCAGAACACTGAAGCTTTCTTT.

The rearrangement links TRBV7-9 to TRBJ2-7; 7 bases align to TRBD1. V lost 5 bases, J lost 2 bases, and 12 bases stayed unmatched. This CDR3 has 16 amino acids. Per the germline V gene, CDR1 is SEHNR and CDR2 is FQNEAQ (reference sequence). CDR3 protein: CASSRDSQPNPYEQYF. The CDR3 DNA reads TGTGCCAGCAGCCGGGACAGCCAACCCAACCCCTACGAGCAGTACTTC.

In nucleotides, the CDR3 is TGTGCCAGCAGCTTAGCCAGGGGTTACACAGATACGCAGTATTTT. Its protein is CASSLARGYTDTQYF. The chain uses TRBV7-2 and TRBJ2-3, with D tentatively TRBD1 (6 bases). Trimming removed 0 bases at V and 2 bases at J, with 9 bases between. The germline V gene has CDR1 SGHTA and CDR2 FQGNSA. The CDR3 is made up of 15 amino acids.

This clone was observed a single time. The chain joins TRBV5-6 to TRBJ2-5; D may correspond to TRBD1 or TRBD2 (6 bases each). The CDR3 is 15 amino acids. CDR1 is SGHDT, CDR2 YYEEEE, per germline. V lost 0 bases and J lost 4, with 13 bases in between. The DNA of the CDR3 is TGTGCCAGCAGCTTGGCCACGGGGGCTAGAGAGACCCAGTACTTC. Protein: CASSLATGARETQYF.

The V and J genes are TRBV7-3 and TRBJ2-5; TRBD1 is a possible D gene (6 bases). V lost 4 bases and J 11 bases, leaving 23 bases between the germline ends. CDR1 and CDR2 (germline): SGHTA, FQGTGA. The CDR3 is made up of 15 amino acids. Here the CDR3 reads CASSSSQGRWNEQYF. Written as DNA, the CDR3 is TGTGCCAGCAGCTCTTCACAGGGAAGGTGGAATGAGCAGTACTTC.

The V and J genes are TRBV27 and TRBJ1-5; D may be TRBD1 (6 bases). Germline CDR1 MNHEY, CDR2 SMNVEV (reference sequence). This CDR3 spans 16 amino acids. V was cut by 5 bases and J by 1 base, with 15 bases left in between. This CDR3 is CASSPTGYGSNQPQHF. The CDR3 DNA follows: TGTGCCAGCAGTCCAACAGGGTATGGGAGCAATCAGCCCCAGCATTTT.

This chain joins TRBV27 and TRBJ1-5; D perhaps matches TRBD1 (5 bases). CDR3 length: 15 amino acids. Germline V gives CDR1 MNHEY, CDR2 SMNVEV (reference sequence). The germline V and J ends were trimmed by 1 base and 2 bases, with 9 bases remaining between them. CDR3: CASSLFGGGNQPQHF. CDR3 sequence (DNA): TGTGCCAGCAGTTTATTCGGGGGGGGCAATCAGCCCCAGCATTTT.

In DNA, the CDR3 is TGTGCCAGCAGTTTAGGCAAGGAGAGGGACGAGCAGTACTTC. Amino acid sequence: CASSLGKERDEQYF. The gene calls are TRBV28 and TRBJ2-7; D possibly corresponds to TRBD2 (5 bases). Germline V gives CDR1 MDHEN, CDR2 SYDVKM. The CDR3 is 14 amino acids. V lost 2 bases to trimming and J lost 5 bases, with 13 bases between them.

The chain joins TRBV20-1 to TRBJ2-7; no clear D. Per germline, CDR1 DFQATT and CDR2 SNEGSKA (reference sequence). The CDR3 has 11 amino acids. V gave up 5 bases and J gave up 5 bases, with 10 bases separating them. CDR3 coding DNA: TGCAGTGCTCAGTATAGGGACGAGCAGTACTTC. Its translation: CSAQYRDEQYF.

The chain has TRBV15 and TRBJ2-7; 14 bases agree with TRBD2. The CDR3 has 17 amino acids. Trimming removed 0 bases from V and 4 bases from J; junction bases left unmatched: 5. CDR1 is LNHNV and CDR2 is YYDKDF in the germline V gene (reference sequence). The CDR3 region has the DNA TGTGCCACCAGCAGAGATACGGGGACTAGCGGGAGATACGAGCAGTACTTC. Its translation: CATSRDTGTSGRYEQYF.

Notes on this clone: Germline and junction disagree at one end, which may indicate a read error. The gene calls are TRBV10-2 and TRBJ2-1, with TRBD2 identical over 9 bases. The length of the CDR3 is 15 residues. The germline gives CDR1 WSHSY, CDR2 SAAADI. CDR3 loop: CASLAGEGTYDEQFF. The CDR3 region has the DNA TGCGCCAGCTTAGCGGGAGAGGGAACCTACGATGAGCAGTTCTTC.

The chain uses TRBV6-1 and TRBJ2-1; 10 bases are a match to TRBD2. V dropped 0 bases and J dropped 4; count of bases not matched to a gene: 3. Germline CDR1 is MNHNS and CDR2 is SASEGT. The CDR3 loop spans 16 amino acids. CDR3 DNA sequence: TGTGCCAGCAGTGAAGCGACTAGCGGGCGTTACAATGAGCAGTTCTTC. The encoded protein is CASSEATSGRYNEQFF.

The chain combines TRBV4-1 with TRBJ1-2; 7 bases are shared with TRBD1. The junction had 7 bases not matched to a gene; V was cut back by 0 bases and J by 0 bases. The CDR3 runs to 17 residues. CDR1 and CDR2 from the germline V gene are MGHRA and YSYEKL. This CDR3 reads CASSQDLGTAPNYGYTF. CDR3 in DNA: TGCGCCAGCAGCCAAGATTTGGGGACAGCCCCTAACTATGGCTACACCTTC.

In nucleotides, the CDR3 is TGTGCCAGCAGCCGGGCGGCTAGCGGCTCCTACAATGAGCAGTTCTTC. It specifies CASSRAASGSYNEQFF. This sequence joins TRBV27 and TRBJ2-1; 7 bases fit TRBD2. CDR1 and CDR2 (germline): MNHEY, SMNVEV (reference sequence). The CDR3 loop spans 16 amino acids. With 6 bases clipped from V and 0 bases from J, the junction kept 8 bases outside the gene matches.

Written as DNA, the CDR3 is TGTGCCAGCAGTTTGGTCCTTGCGGGCCCTGGCAATGAGCAGTTCTTC. This encodes CASSLVLAGPGNEQFF. The rearrangement joins TRBV27 to TRBJ2-1; tentative D call: TRBD2 (5 bases). The CDR3 covers 16 residues. Germline V lookup: CDR1 MNHEY, CDR2 SMNVEV (reference sequence). Between the trimmed V and J ends, which lost 3 bases and 6 bases, there was a span of 18 bases.

In this sample, this clone turned up once. The V call is TRBV28, the J call TRBJ2-1; D assignment may be TRBD1 or TRBD2 (5 bases each). Trimming stripped 8 bases from V and 1 base from J, with 15 bases between. Germline CDR1 is MDHEN and CDR2 is SYDVKM. The CDR3 length is 15 residues. This CDR3 reads CASGGLGLSYNEQFF. In DNA form, the CDR3 reads TGTGCCAGCGGGGGTTTGGGGCTATCCTACAATGAGCAGTTCTTC. Based on the CDR3 plus reference TRBV28 and TRBJ2-1, the full variable domain is DVKVTQSSRYLVKRTGEKVFLECVQDMDHENMFWYRQDPGLGLRLIYFSYDVKMKEKGDIPEGYSVSREKKERFSLILESASTNQTSMYLCASGGLGLSYNEQFFGPGTRLTVL.